This TCR beta chain was profiled in a study of metastatic and nonmetastatic thyroid tumors. Study details: Repertoire comparisons spanned blood and tumor or nodule tissue from malignant and benign thyroid patients. The study's findings and limits: For both blood and tumor, malignant thyroid tumors reportedly showed significantly higher TCR beta diversity than benign nodules did.

All patients were untreated before thyroid surgery. This clone occurred a few times. Its antigen is undetermined. Trimming pared 6 bases from V and 0 bases from J, leaving 15 bases between. Germline V gene sequence: CDR1 MNHNS, CDR2 SASEGT. The CDR3 runs 17 residues. Original analysis: For papillary thyroid cancer, a distant-metastasis classifier was constructed from CDR3 differences observed across clinicopathological groups. TCRdb re-processed the PCR reads through MiXCR. Here the V and J calls rest on TCRdb's processing, not on the authors' analysis. The table lists about 27,000 clones, 25% to 30% of them singletons.

This clonotype originated in a female donor with papillary thyroid cancer or a benign thyroid nodule (not recorded which). Some clones in this sample may be carry-over from other donors' samples. The source material was blood. The chain recombines TRBV6-1 with TRBJ2-6; D is possibly TRBD1 (5 bases). CDR3 protein: CASSSLQVPSGANVLTF. CDR3 bases: TGTGCCAGCAGCAGTCTACAGGTGCCCTCTGGGGCCAACGTCCTGACTTTC.